This TCR beta chain is from a study of shared clonotypes between healthy human individuals. Assay used: immunoSEQ multiplex PCR; TCRdb lists only in-frame clones, some missing. The sample records a few million clones, approximately 90% being singletons. In germline, CDR1 is MDHEN, CDR2 SYDVKM. The CDR3 has 13 amino acids. The V end was cut by 2 bases, the J end by 8 bases, with 7 bases between. As concerns this clone: Other DNA sequences in the same sample also yield this CDR3.

Sequences were obtained from naive CD4+ T cells from PBMCs. Sample subset: CD45RA+ positively selected. This receptor was identified in a man aged 18 to 29 in good health. Some clones in this sample may be carry-over from other donors' samples. The chain carries TRBV28 and TRBJ1-6; D gene uncertain. Here the CDR3 reads CASSLDGYSPLHF. The CDR3 nucleotides are TGTGCCAGCAGTTTAGACGGCTATTCACCCCTCCACTTT.